The entry below describes one T cell receptor beta chain. Its antigen is not identified. CD45RA+ naive and CD45RA-negative memory subsets were separated from CD4+ cells. These data come from a study of shared clonotypes between healthy human individuals. Study background: Per donor, CD8 memory used one plate, CD8 naive used two, CD4 memory used three and CD4 naive used three.

Study outcomes and limitations: When naive CD4 clonotypes were compared across a handful of donors, about 4.8% were shared. Since donors were few, the genetic and exposure-history diversity represented was limited.

Using immunoSEQ multiplex PCR, the repertoire was profiled, and TCRdb retains in-frame clones only, with some absent. The sample contains about 2.4 million clones, 90% to 95% of which appear only once. The CDR3 runs to 11 residues. V was trimmed by 4 bases and J by 6 bases, leaving 7 bases between them. Per the germline V gene, CDR1 is DFQATT and CDR2 is SNEGSKA (reference sequence). The sequence was collected from a man aged 18 to 29 in good health. Some clones in this sample may be carry-over from other donors' samples. The genes are TRBV20-1 and TRBJ2-1; no reliable D call. The material sequenced was naive CD4+ T cells from PBMCs. Indicated subset: CD45RA+ positively selected. This CDR3 is CSANQRNEQFF. DNA for the CDR3: TGCAGTGCTAACCAGCGCAATGAGCAGTTCTTC.